The 23 T cell receptor beta chains below were found in one sample sequenced in a study of liver allograft versus peripheral blood T cells. Looking at the study overall: Liver transplant recipients had T cell receptor repertoires compared between transplanted liver and peripheral blood.

TCRdb reanalysed the reads using MiXCR and keeps one entry per CDR3 protein. The sample has approximately 13,000 distinct CDR3 sequences, 25% to 35% seen once. Receptor source: a human patient who had a liver transplant. T cells may partly derive from the graft donor.

In this sample, this clonotype is medium-sized. J is TRBJ2-1 and V is TRBV27; D is possibly TRBD2 (6 bases). CDR3 size: 14 residues. CDR1 is MNHEY, CDR2 SMNVEV, per germline (reference sequence). V lost 7 bases to trimming and J lost 5 bases, with 15 bases between them. CDR3 region: CASTSWGLNNEQFF. The CDR3 nucleotides are TGTGCCAGCACCTCATGGGGACTTAACAATGAGCAGTTCTTC.

This clonotype was counted between two and nine times. The rearrangement joins TRBV27 to TRBJ2-6; D is uncertain. The germline V and J ends were trimmed by 3 bases and 0 bases, with 9 bases remaining between them. Germline CDR1 and CDR2: MNHEY and SMNVEV (reference sequence). This CDR3 has 16 amino acids. Here the CDR3 reads CASSFTSSSGANVLTF. The CDR3 DNA follows: TGTGCCAGCAGTTTTACCAGCAGCTCTGGGGCCAACGTCCTGACTTTC.

This clonotype counts as medium-sized. The V call is TRBV19, the J call TRBJ2-1, with TRBD1 identical over 7 bases. The CDR3 runs to 17 residues. Germline CDR1 reads LNHDA; CDR2 reads SQIVND (reference sequence). The V gene end was trimmed by 5 bases and the J gene end by 4 bases; junction bases not matched to a gene: 14. CDR3 sequence: CASSPHLGTDMYNEQFF. The CDR3 DNA reads as TGTGCCAGTAGTCCCCATCTGGGGACAGATATGTACAATGAGCAGTTCTTC.

By share, this clonotype ranks as medium-sized. This rearrangement joins TRBV6-6 to TRBJ2-5; unclear D gene. Germline V CDR1 and CDR2: MNHNY, SVGAGI (reference sequence). CDR3 length equals 15 residues. Trimming removed 2 bases from V and 2 bases from J, with 12 bases in between. The CDR3 nucleotides read TGTGCCAGCAGTTACCGTCCGGTCAAACAAGAGACCCAGTACTTC. Translated, it gives CASSYRPVKQETQYF.

The chain combines TRBV27 with TRBJ1-5, with 8 bases that match TRBD1. With V trimmed by 8 bases and J by 2 bases, 5 bases remained unmatched. The CDR3 runs to 14 residues. CDR1 and CDR2 (germline): MNHEY, SMNVEV (reference sequence). CDR3 in DNA: TGTGCCAGCTCTGACAGGGGAGGCAATCAGCCCCAGCATTTT. This gives the protein CASSDRGGNQPQHF.

This clonotype rates as medium-sized. V and J are TRBV10-3 and TRBJ1-1; a weak D match, TRBD1 (5 bases). V was trimmed by 0 bases and J by 0 bases, leaving 8 bases between them. The CDR3 runs to 15 residues. CDR1 and CDR2 from the germline V gene are ENHRY and SYGVKD. CDR3 DNA: TGTGCCATCAGTGAGTCGGGGGAATTGAACACTGAAGCTTTCTTT. This sequence encodes CAISESGELNTEAFF.

This clonotype was seen more than once but under ten times. The J gene is TRBJ1-6, the V gene TRBV28, with 10 nucleotides matching TRBD1. Germline V lookup: CDR1 MDHEN, CDR2 SYDVKM. Trimming cost V 3 bases and J 8 bases; bases outside gene matches: 16. The length of the CDR3 is 19 residues. CDR3 coding DNA: TGTGCCAGCAGTTTTTATGTTCCCGGGTGGGGACAGGGGTATTCACCCCTCCACTTT. It encodes CASSFYVPGWGQGYSPLHF.

The chain employs TRBV7-9 and TRBJ2-5; the D is unclear. Trimming took 6 bases from V and 7 from J, leaving 12 bases between them. Germline V CDR1 and CDR2: SEHNR, FQNEAQ (reference sequence). The CDR3 spans 12 residues. CDR3 protein: CASSLQRGTQYF. DNA for the CDR3: TGTGCCAGCAGTCTCCAGCGCGGGACCCAGTACTTC.

This clonotype rates as medium-sized. The chain recombines TRBV19 with TRBJ1-1; D not resolved. The germline V gene encodes CDR1 LNHDA and CDR2 SQIVND (reference sequence). V lost 5 bases to trimming and J lost 0 bases, with 16 bases between them. The CDR3 length is 16 residues. In DNA, the CDR3 is TGTGCCAGTAGTCCCAGCTGGGGAGCCTTGAACACTGAAGCTTTCTTT. Protein sequence: CASSPSWGALNTEAFF.

For this clonotype: This may be a read error: a much more frequent sequence differs by one nucleotide. The chain has TRBV6-5 and TRBJ2-1; 13 bases agree with TRBD2. CDR1 and CDR2 (germline): MNHEY, SVGAGI. CDR3 length: 16 residues. CDR3 sequence (DNA): TGTGGCAGCAGTTCTTCTCGACTAGCGGGGGGAGGTGAGCAGTTCTTC. Its protein product is CGSSSSRLAGGGEQFF.

This CDR3 is CASSPRQHLTDTQYF. The CDR3 coding sequence is TGTGCCAGCAGCCCTCGACAGCACCTCACAGATACGCAGTATTTT. The chain links TRBV9 to TRBJ2-3; tentative D call: TRBD1 (5 bases). The CDR3 has 15 residues. Per germline, CDR1 SGDLS and CDR2 YYNGEE. Trimming shortened V by 4 bases and J by 2 bases, and 14 bases separated the two germline ends.

Sample share makes this clonotype medium-sized. V is TRBV19 and J is TRBJ2-1; the match to TRBD1 covers 9 bases. The ends lost 5 bases at V and 7 bases at J; junction bases unmatched: 12. In germline, CDR1 is LNHDA, CDR2 SQIVND (reference sequence). There are 16 residues in the CDR3. CDR3 loop: CASSSPGTGKGNEQFF. The CDR3 nucleotides are TGTGCCAGTAGTTCTCCCGGGACAGGGAAGGGGAATGAGCAGTTCTTC.

At least ten counts were recorded for this clonotype. The rearrangement joins TRBV6-1 to TRBJ1-3, with D hard to call. The CDR3 sequence is 14 residues long. Germline V lookup: CDR1 MNHNS, CDR2 SASEGT. V lost 4 bases and J 4 bases, leaving 11 bases between the germline ends. The CDR3 is CASSVHRQGNTIYF. The CDR3 DNA sequence: TGTGCCAGCAGTGTCCACCGGCAGGGAAACACCATATATTTT.

The rearrangement links TRBV5-6 to TRBJ2-6; D remains ambiguous. The CDR3 is 13 residues long. CDR1 is SGHDT and CDR2 is YYEEEE in the germline V gene. The V end lost 3 bases, the J end lost 4 bases, and 5 bases lay between the germline ends. The CDR3 spells CASSSKGANVLTF. CDR3 sequence (DNA): TGTGCCAGCAGCTCAAAGGGGGCCAACGTCCTGACTTTC.

This clonotype is termed medium-sized. The chain joins TRBV29-1 to TRBJ1-5, with D tentatively TRBD1 (5 bases). Trimming cost V 6 bases and J 1 base, with 7 bases left between them. Germline V gene sequence: CDR1 SQVTM, CDR2 ANQGSEA. This CDR3 spans 12 amino acids. The DNA for the CDR3 is TGCAGCGTCCGGGACAGCAATCAGCCCCAGCATTTT. It encodes CSVRDSNQPQHF. Complete variable domain (other parts from reference TRBV29-1 and TRBJ1-5): SAVISQKPSRDICQRGTSLTIQCQVDSQVTMMFWYRQQPGQSLTLIATANQGSEATYESGFVIDKFPISRPNLTFSTLTVSNMSPEDSSIYLCSVRDSNQPQHFGDGTRLSIL.

This clonotype appeared a few times. The rearrangement uses TRBV20-1 and TRBJ1-1; 7 bases are a match to TRBD1. The CDR3 is 15 amino acids. Losses at the gene ends were 6 bases for V and 0 bases for J; bases not matched to a gene: 10. Germline V gives CDR1 DFQATT, CDR2 SNEGSKA (reference sequence). The CDR3 sequence: CSADRQGSVNTEAFF. CDR3 bases: TGCAGTGCAGACCGACAGGGAAGTGTGAACACTGAAGCTTTCTTT.

This clonotype has more than one count but fewer than ten. J is TRBJ2-7 and V is TRBV29-1; 9 bases map to TRBD1. The germline gives CDR1 SQVTM, CDR2 ANQGSEA. The V segment lost 6 bases and the J segment 4 bases; nucleotides outside the gene matches: 4. The CDR3 extends over 12 amino acids. This CDR3 reads CSVGGQGYEQYF. DNA of the CDR3: TGCAGCGTGGGGGGACAGGGTTACGAGCAGTACTTC.

As regards this clonotype: One base away lies a much larger clone, so this may be a sequencing read error. V and J are TRBV10-3 and TRBJ2-3; the D is unclear. The CDR3 has 12 amino acids. Between the trimmed V and J ends, which lost 5 bases and 4 bases, there was a span of 7 bases. Per the germline V gene, CDR1 is ENHRY and CDR2 is SYGVKD. In DNA, the CDR3 is TGTGCCATCAGTTACTCTTCAGATACGCAGTATTTT. The encoded protein is CAISYSSDTQYF.

This clonotype is labeled medium-sized. V gene TRBV18 combines with J gene TRBJ2-1, with TRBD2 identical over 10 bases. The CDR3 consists of 15 residues. Germline V gene sequence: CDR1 KGHSH, CDR2 LQKENI. The V gene end was trimmed by 3 bases and the J gene end by 7 bases; junction bases not matched to a gene: 6. This chain's CDR3 is CASSPLAGVENEQFF. CDR3 coding DNA: TGTGCCAGCTCACCGCTAGCGGGAGTGGAAAATGAGCAGTTCTTC.

In the case of this clonotype: A read error may produce the germline difference seen at one junction end. The chain is built from TRBV27 and TRBJ2-2, with 8 nucleotides matching TRBD2. CDR1 is MNHEY and CDR2 is SMNVEV in the germline V gene (reference sequence). The CDR3 covers 17 residues. Written as DNA, the CDR3 is TGTGCCAGCACCTTAGCGGGATCAAGGGAAATAACCGGGGAGATGTTTTTT. It codes for CASTLAGSREITGEMFF.

This clonotype has only a few counts. CDR3 protein: CASSENWGQNQPQHF. The DNA for the CDR3 is TGTGCCAGCAGTGAGAACTGGGGGCAGAATCAGCCCCAGCATTTT. This rearrangement joins TRBV6-1 to TRBJ1-5; possible D gene TRBD1, 6 bases. This CDR3 is 15 amino acids long. The ends were cut back, 3 bases at V and 4 bases at J, with 13 bases in the middle. Germline V gene data show CDR1 as MNHNS and CDR2 as SASEGT.

A few counts support this clonotype. V and J are TRBV11-2 and TRBJ1-1, with D tentatively TRBD1 (5 bases). The CDR3 contains 11 residues. The V end was cut by 9 bases, the J end by 6 bases, with 11 bases between. Germline-derived CDR1 and CDR2 are SGHAT and FQNNGV. The CDR3 sequence: CASGHTAEAFF. CDR3 nucleotide sequence: TGTGCCAGTGGACATACCGCTGAAGCTTTCTTT.

This clonotype was seen just once. J is TRBJ2-5 and V is TRBV18; unclear D gene. The germline V gene encodes CDR1 KGHSH and CDR2 LQKENI. This CDR3 comprises 12 residues. V gave up 2 bases and J gave up 5 bases, with 6 bases separating them. CDR3 loop: CASSPGRETQYF. The CDR3 nucleotides are TGTGCCAGCTCACCAGGTCGGGAGACCCAGTACTTC.